Listed below are T cell receptor beta chains from one sample, sequenced in a study of T cells in Graves' hyperthyroidism and ophthalmopathy. In TCRdb, the multiplex PCR reads were re-called with MiXCR into one record per CDR3 protein. The sample holds 550,000 to 700,000 distinct CDR3 sequences, 46% seen once. Sequencing input: peripheral blood or thyroid tissue (not recorded which). The receptors derive from an adult woman with Graves' disease, either hyperthyroidism or ophthalmopathy (not recorded which). Both conserved end residues are part of each CDR3. D genes are given only for firm matches. Some rows mark clone size as missing; the rest say once, few, many or name a class of expanded clone.

v_call: TRBV7-9
j_call: TRBJ1-1
d_call: TRBD1
clone_size: .
cdr3_aa: CASSHGQGGYTEAFF
cdr3_nt: TGTGCCAGCAGCCACGGACAGGGCGGATACACTGAAGCTTTCTTT

v_call: TRBV7-2
j_call: TRBJ1-2
d_call: .
clone_size: many
cdr3_aa: CASSIQGSDYGYTF
cdr3_nt: TGTGCCAGCAGCATTCAGGGATCCGACTATGGCTACACCTTC

v_call: TRBV14
j_call: TRBJ1-3
d_call: .
clone_size: .
cdr3_aa: CASSQDPPGGAGNTIYF
cdr3_nt: TGTGCCAGCAGCCAAGATCCCCCCGGAGGGGCAGGAAACACCATATATTTT

v_call: TRBV20-1
j_call: TRBJ1-1
d_call: .
clone_size: few
cdr3_aa: CSASLGIDEAFF
cdr3_nt: TGCAGTGCTAGCTTGGGGATCGATGAAGCTTTCTTT

v_call: TRBV7-9
j_call: TRBJ2-5
d_call: TRBD1
clone_size: .
cdr3_aa: CASSYATGSEETQYF
cdr3_nt: TGTGCCAGCAGCTACGCGACAGGGTCGGAAGAGACCCAGTACTTC

v_call: TRBV4-1
j_call: TRBJ2-6
d_call: TRBD2
clone_size: .
cdr3_aa: CASSQNGRGGTPGANVLTF
cdr3_nt: TGCGCCAGCAGCCAAAACGGCCGGGGGGGCACCCCTGGGGCCAACGTCCTGACTTTC

v_call: TRBV13
j_call: TRBJ2-5
d_call: .
clone_size: many
cdr3_aa: CASSYKDSQETQYF
cdr3_nt: TGTGCCAGCAGCTACAAGGACAGTCAAGAGACCCAGTACTTC

v_call: TRBV29-1
j_call: TRBJ2-5
d_call: .
clone_size: once
cdr3_aa: CSVEGGAQETQYF
cdr3_nt: TGCAGCGTTGAGGGGGGGGCCCAAGAGACCCAGTACTTC

v_call: TRBV5-1
j_call: TRBJ2-2
d_call: .
clone_size: many
cdr3_aa: CASSFNLNTGELFF
cdr3_nt: TGCGCCAGCAGCTTTAACCTCAACACCGGGGAGCTGTTTTTT

v_call: TRBV5-1
j_call: TRBJ2-7
d_call: .
clone_size: many
cdr3_aa: CASGLQGDSYEQYF
cdr3_nt: TGCGCCAGCGGACTACAGGGTGACTCCTACGAGCAGTACTTC

v_call: TRBV19
j_call: TRBJ1-5
d_call: .
clone_size: .
cdr3_aa: CASSARQVNQPQHF
cdr3_nt: TGTGCCAGTAGTGCGAGACAGGTGAATCAGCCCCAGCATTTT

v_call: TRBV4-2
j_call: TRBJ1-3
d_call: .
clone_size: .
cdr3_aa: CASSQLGTSSGNTISF
cdr3_nt: TGTGCCAGCAGCCAACTAGGGACTAGCTCTGGAAACACCATATCTTTT

v_call: TRBV7-3
j_call: TRBJ2-7
d_call: TRBD1
clone_size: once
cdr3_aa: CASSRRTGGDEQYF
cdr3_nt: TGCGCCAGCAGCCGTCGGACAGGGGGCGACGAGCAGTACTTC

v_call: TRBV5-1
j_call: TRBJ1-2
d_call: TRBD1
clone_size: .
cdr3_aa: CASSKGAVNGTF
cdr3_nt: TGCGCCAGCAGCAAGGGGGCAGTGAATGGCACCTTC

v_call: TRBV10-3
j_call: TRBJ1-2
d_call: .
clone_size: .
cdr3_aa: CAISNYDSPSAGYTF
cdr3_nt: TGTGCCATCAGCAACTACGACAGTCCCTCCGCGGGCTACACCTTC

v_call: TRBV14
j_call: TRBJ2-7
d_call: .
clone_size: many
cdr3_aa: CASSVRWYEQYF
cdr3_nt: TGTGCCAGCAGCGTACGGTGGTACGAGCAGTACTTC

v_call: TRBV5-6
j_call: TRBJ1-5
d_call: .
clone_size: .
cdr3_aa: CASSTRQGFTQHF
cdr3_nt: TGTGCCAGCAGTACCCGTCAGGGTTTCACCCAGCATTTT

v_call: TRBV2
j_call: TRBJ1-1
d_call: .
clone_size: .
cdr3_aa: CASNLQVNTEAFF
cdr3_nt: TGTGCCAGCAACCTCCAGGTGAACACTGAAGCTTTCTTT

v_call: TRBV12-3/TRBV12-4
j_call: TRBJ2-7
d_call: .
clone_size: many
cdr3_aa: CASSPPADAAYEQYF
cdr3_nt: TGTGCCAGCAGCCCGCCAGCGGACGCTGCCTACGAGCAGTACTTC

v_call: TRBV10-3
j_call: TRBJ2-7
d_call: TRBD1
clone_size: many
cdr3_aa: CAISPGTGTYEQYF
cdr3_nt: TGTGCCATCAGTCCCGGGACAGGGACCTACGAGCAGTACTTC

v_call: TRBV25-1
j_call: TRBJ1-2
d_call: TRBD1
clone_size: .
cdr3_aa: CARDGGQDCGYTF
cdr3_nt: TGTGCTAGAGATGGGGGACAGGACTGTGGCTACACCTTC

v_call: TRBV7-9
j_call: TRBJ1-5
d_call: .
clone_size: .
cdr3_aa: CASSTGRENQPQHF
cdr3_nt: TGTGCCAGCAGCACGGGACGGGAGAATCAGCCCCAGCATTTT

v_call: TRBV20-1
j_call: TRBJ2-3
d_call: .
clone_size: many
cdr3_aa: CSARTPEDTQYF
cdr3_nt: TGCAGTGCTAGGACCCCAGAGGATACGCAGTATTTT

v_call: TRBV10-3
j_call: TRBJ1-1
d_call: .
clone_size: .
cdr3_aa: CAIRGGDTEAFF
cdr3_nt: TGTGCCATCAGGGGGGGGGACACTGAAGCTTTCTTT

v_call: TRBV20-1
j_call: TRBJ2-7
d_call: TRBD2
clone_size: few
cdr3_aa: CSARTRAGIEQYF
cdr3_nt: TGCAGTGCTAGGACCAGAGCGGGAATCGAGCAGTACTTC

v_call: TRBV11-2
j_call: TRBJ2-7
d_call: TRBD1
clone_size: .
cdr3_aa: CASIPAYGTVNEQYF
cdr3_nt: TGTGCCAGCATCCCCGCGTACGGGACAGTCAACGAGCAGTACTTC

v_call: TRBV10-3
j_call: TRBJ1-3
d_call: .
clone_size: .
cdr3_aa: CAISAGPGNTIYF
cdr3_nt: TGTGCCATATCGGCCGGGCCTGGAAACACCATATATTTT

v_call: TRBV19
j_call: TRBJ2-7
d_call: .
clone_size: few
cdr3_aa: CASSRGYF
cdr3_nt: TGTGCCAGTAGTAGGGGGTACTTC

v_call: TRBV10-3
j_call: TRBJ2-4
d_call: .
clone_size: .
cdr3_aa: CAISAGVGKNIQYW
cdr3_nt: TGTGCCATCAGTGCGGGAGTGGGCAAAAACATTCAGTACTGG

v_call: TRBV12-3/TRBV12-4
j_call: TRBJ1-3
d_call: .
clone_size: few
cdr3_aa: CASSSGHSGNTIYF
cdr3_nt: TGTGCCAGCAGTTCGGGGCACTCTGGAAACACCATATATTTT

v_call: TRBV27
j_call: TRBJ2-2
d_call: .
clone_size: .
cdr3_aa: CASTNSNTGELFF
cdr3_nt: TGTGCCAGCACCAACTCGAACACCGGGGAGCTGTTTTTT

v_call: TRBV5-5
j_call: TRBJ2-7
d_call: TRBD2
clone_size: many
cdr3_aa: CASINTTSGSNEQYF
cdr3_nt: TGTGCCAGCATAAACACGACTAGCGGGAGCAACGAGCAGTACTTC

v_call: TRBV10-1
j_call: TRBJ2-5
d_call: TRBD1
clone_size: many
cdr3_aa: CASSRDRSQETQYF
cdr3_nt: TGCGCCAGCAGCCGGGACAGGTCCCAAGAGACCCAGTACTTC

v_call: TRBV12-3/TRBV12-4
j_call: TRBJ2-7
d_call: .
clone_size: .
cdr3_aa: CASSEGGVHEQYF
cdr3_nt: TGTGCCAGCAGTGAGGGGGGCGTCCACGAGCAGTACTTC

v_call: TRBV20-1
j_call: TRBJ2-1
d_call: .
clone_size: .
cdr3_aa: CSASYTDNEQFF
cdr3_nt: TGCAGTGCTAGCTACACGGACAATGAGCAGTTCTTC

v_call: TRBV20-1
j_call: TRBJ1-6
d_call: TRBD1
clone_size: many
cdr3_aa: CSAGDRGLFYSPLHF
cdr3_nt: TGCAGTGCTGGGGACAGGGGGCTTTTCTATTCACCCCTCCACTTT

v_call: TRBV15
j_call: TRBJ1-4
d_call: TRBD1
clone_size: .
cdr3_aa: CATSSVDRVDEKLFF
cdr3_nt: TGTGCCACCAGCAGCGTAGACAGGGTAGATGAAAAACTGTTTTTT